Here is one T cell receptor (beta chain) with its context. Some clones are missing from TCRdb's copy, which holds only in-frame ones; the method was immunoSEQ multiplex PCR. The table has 150,000 to 200,000 clones, roughly four fifths seen once; the top ten hold approximately 10%. V lost 5 bases, J lost 4 bases, and 17 bases lay in between. Germline V CDR1 and CDR2: SGHDN, FVKESK. The CDR3 contains 15 residues. These data are taken from a study of blood T cell repertoires in COVID-19. Background on the study: The study drew acute and convalescent COVID-19 samples from the United States, Italy and Spain.

The receptor comes from a man in his 60s with active or convalescent COVID-19. The chain links TRBV14 to TRBJ1-1, with D perhaps TRBD1 (6 bases). Sequenced: peripheral blood. The CDR3 here is CASSVQGGVTTEAFF. The CDR3 nucleotides read TGTGCCAGCAGCGTACAGGGTGGAGTAACCACTGAAGCTTTCTTT.